A selection of T cell receptor beta chains follows, all from one sample in a study of chemoradiotherapy in HPV16-positive cancers. Produced via immunoSEQ multiplex PCR; TCRdb's table is partial and in-frame only. This sample yields about 12,000 clones, of which around nine tenths are seen a single time; about 2.4% belongs to the top ten. The sequences come from blood, collected from a patient who underwent chemoradiotherapy. These receptors all come from a human donor with HPV-associated anogenital cancer. Both conserved end residues are trimmed from each CDR3. Rows give clone size only sometimes, using once, few, many, or a class for an expanded clone.

clone_size j_call cdr3_length v_call cdr3_aa
- TRBJ2-1 15 TRBV15 ATSSPTLGRGLNEQF
- TRBJ2-2 13 TRBV11-3 ASSVRGAGTGELF
- TRBJ2-7 13 TRBV7-2 ASSWNGGRSYEQY
- TRBJ2-1 14 TRBV7-9 ASSPPGRGGYNEQF
- TRBJ1-2 10 TRBV18 ASSPPNYGYT
- TRBJ2-2 16 TRBV4-1 ASSQEASGGPMTGELF
once TRBJ2-7 9 TRBV4-1 ASSSGLAEY
- TRBJ2-7 13 TRBV7-8 ASSLRERRSYEQY
- TRBJ2-7 15 TRBV4-2 ASSQGGGPLYPYEQY
- TRBJ2-7 11 TRBV2 ASKYRVNYEQY
once TRBJ1-4 12 TRBV5-1 ASSPLVGGEKLF
- TRBJ2-7 12 TRBV23-1 ASTPGQGDNEQY
- TRBJ2-2 14 TRBV4-1 ASSPTEWIISGELF
- TRBJ2-4 12 TRBV15 ATSRGEGGNIQY
- TRBJ2-5 17 TRBV19 ASSIAGGQGGSWQETQY
- TRBJ1-1 12 TRBV19 ASIGFLAGVRTF
once TRBJ2-7 11 TRBV2 ASSWTDPYEQY
- TRBJ2-3 15 TRBV5-8 ASNPGLQGAGSDTQY
once TRBJ2-3 11 TRBV29-1 SVEKRGADTQY
- TRBJ2-2 14 TRBV18 ASSPAGQGSTGELF
- TRBJ1-1 12 TRBV19 ASSIQAMNTEAF
once TRBJ2-7 10 TRBV4-3 ASSQDGSVRY
- TRBJ2-2 13 TRBV7-9 ASSFSSGVTGELF
- - 11 TRBV5-1 ARTEDRSYEQY
- TRBJ2-7 13 TRBV2 ASSEEGGSSYEQY
- TRBJ1-1 13 TRBV5-1 ASSFFDRVESEAF
few TRBJ1-1 11 TRBV9 ASSVSQNTEAF
few TRBJ1-2 14 TRBV4-3 ASSQVRDRTLHGYT
- TRBJ1-2 11 TRBV19 ASSHGPSRGYT
- TRBJ2-7 16 TRBV4-1 ASSQDLIFSDQPREQY
- TRBJ1-3 16 TRBV5-1 ASSLRSGTEFSGNTIY
once TRBJ2-5 12 TRBV11-2 ASSFAGSGETQY
- TRBJ1-1 12 TRBV6-1 ASRLSGVVTEAF
once TRBJ1-2 13 TRBV30 AWSVLWTALEGYT
- TRBJ1-6 14 TRBV7-2 ASSLAGTGNNSPLH
- TRBJ1-3 13 TRBV6-1 ASSEQLGSGNTIY
- TRBJ2-3 12 TRBV5-4 ASSLLEVGDTQY
- TRBJ2-7 13 TRBV7-2 ASSPYADGVGEQY
- TRBJ1-6 13 TRBV7-9 ASSFGDRELSPLH
- TRBJ2-3 13 TRBV6-4 ASSGLAGGPDTQY
- TRBJ2-5 10 TRBV18 ASSPGLETQY
- TRBJ2-7 10 TRBV19 ASSISGGEQY
few TRBJ1-1 11 TRBV2 ANTDNLNTEAF
- TRBJ1-2 12 TRBV6-6 ASSNRRANYGYT
- TRBJ1-6 13 TRBV21-1 ASIPSGGPNSPLH
- TRBJ2-7 9 TRBV5-1 ASSSSYEQY
- TRBJ2-2 13 TRBV7-2 ASSLVSSYTGELF
once TRBJ1-4 14 TRBV6-1 ASSERAGHLNEKLF
- TRBJ2-7 11 TRBV11-1 ASSSRTGNEQY
- TRBJ1-1 12 TRBV27 ASSLGRTNTEAF
- TRBJ2-3 13 TRBV28 ASSLETGFTDTQY
few TRBJ1-5 11 TRBV5-1 ASSFDRDQPQH
- TRBJ2-1 15 TRBV14 ASSQEAGGLLGNEQF
- TRBJ2-2 15 TRBV4-2 ASSLRGLATNTGELF